The 5 T cell receptor beta chains given below trace back to one sample, sequenced in a study of blood T cell repertoires in COVID-19. The table came from immunoSEQ multiplex PCR; TCRdb's copy has only in-frame clones and leaves some out. The sample has about 150,000 clones, over 80% seen once. The sequencing sample was made of PBMCs or T cells enriched from blood (not recorded which). Receptors originate from a man in his 70s who had been exposed to COVID-19.

This clone was counted between two and nine times. V usage is TRBV19 and J usage is TRBJ2-1, with 8 bases fitting TRBD2. Germline CDR1 is LNHDA and CDR2 is SQIVND (reference sequence). After removal of 3 bases from V and 7 bases from J, the junction contained 14 bases not matched to a gene. The CDR3 contains 17 residues. The CDR3 DNA is TGTGCCAGTAGTATTCCATTAGCGGGACCCTCGGGAAATGAGCAGTTCTTC. It translates to CASSIPLAGPSGNEQFF.

The chain combines TRBV7-9 with TRBJ1-1, with D hard to call. Trimming stripped 1 base from V and 4 bases from J, with 10 bases between. The CDR3 consists of 14 residues. Germline V gene lookup returns CDR1 SEHNR and CDR2 FQNEAQ (reference sequence). The CDR3 loop is CASSLEGGSTEAFF. The CDR3 nucleotides read TGTGCCAGCAGCTTAGAAGGAGGGAGCACTGAAGCTTTCTTT.

In this sample, this clone turned up a few times. This rearrangement joins TRBV29-1 to TRBJ1-1, with D hard to call. Trimming removed 2 bases at V and 1 base at J, with 5 bases between. This CDR3 has 12 residues. The germline V gene has CDR1 SQVTM and CDR2 ANQGSEA. Here the CDR3 DNA reads TGCAGCGTTGAATGGCCGAACACTGAAGCTTTCTTT. Its translation: CSVEWPNTEAFF.

V and J are TRBV28 and TRBJ1-1; D possibly corresponds to TRBD1 (6 bases). The V end was cut by 3 bases, the J end by 7 bases, with 12 bases between. Germline CDR1 is MDHEN and CDR2 is SYDVKM. The length of the CDR3 is 13 residues. DNA for the CDR3: TGTGCCAGCAGTTTCCCGGGACAACTTGAAGCTTTCTTT. It is translated as CASSFPGQLEAFF.

The CDR3 bases are TGTGCCAGTAGTATAGAAGGGACAGGGATGTACGAGCAGTACTTC. Its protein product is CASSIEGTGMYEQYF. This chain links TRBV19 with TRBJ2-7, with 9 bases aligning to TRBD1. V lost 0 bases, J lost 4 bases, and 4 bases stayed unmatched. This CDR3 is 15 amino acids long. CDR1 is LNHDA and CDR2 is SQIVND in the germline V gene (reference sequence).